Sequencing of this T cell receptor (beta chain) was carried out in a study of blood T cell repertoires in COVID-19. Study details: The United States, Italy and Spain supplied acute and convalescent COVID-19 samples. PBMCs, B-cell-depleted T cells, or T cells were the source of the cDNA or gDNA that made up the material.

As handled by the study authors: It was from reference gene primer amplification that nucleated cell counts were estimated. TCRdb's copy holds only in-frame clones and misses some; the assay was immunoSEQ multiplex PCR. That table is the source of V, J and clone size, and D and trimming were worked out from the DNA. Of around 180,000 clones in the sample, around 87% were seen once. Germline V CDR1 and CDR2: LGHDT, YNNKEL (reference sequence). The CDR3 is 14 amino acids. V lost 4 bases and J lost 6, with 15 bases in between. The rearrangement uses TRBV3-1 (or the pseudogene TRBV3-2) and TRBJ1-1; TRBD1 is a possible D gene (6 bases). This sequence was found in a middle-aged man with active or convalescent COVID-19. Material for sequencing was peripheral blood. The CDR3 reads CASSRHRDGAEAFF. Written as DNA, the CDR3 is TGTGCCAGCAGCCGCCACAGGGACGGCGCTGAAGCTTTCTTT.